This paragraph reports one TCR beta chain. There were TCR beta CDR3 regions amplified from RNA transcripts. First-round RT-PCR with HTBI primers amplified the TCR CDR3 region. One entry per CDR3 protein results from TCRdb running MiXCR on the multiplex PCR reads. Of about 570,000 distinct CDR3 sequences listed, 35% to 55% are singletons. These data are taken from a study of T cells in Graves' hyperthyroidism and ophthalmopathy. The V segment lost 7 bases and the J segment 4 bases; nucleotides outside the gene matches: 12. CDR1 and CDR2 (germline): MDHEN, SYDVKM. This CDR3 comprises 15 residues. The sequence derives from an adult woman with Graves' disease, either hyperthyroidism or ophthalmopathy (not recorded which). V usage is TRBV28 and J usage is TRBJ2-7, with 8 nucleotides matching TRBD2. The specimen was peripheral blood or thyroid tissue (not recorded which). CDR3 loop: CASIPGAGARYEQYF. Written as DNA, the CDR3 is TGTGCCAGCATCCCCGGAGCGGGAGCTCGATACGAGCAGTACTTC.